This TCR beta chain was found in a study of OX40 agonist ivuxolimab in advanced cancers. Study summary: Those enrolled were 70% to 85% male, with a mean age of about 66 years and ages from roughly 20 to 85. Study observations and caveats: Clonal expansion from baseline to week 6 occurred in both CD4+ and CD8+ T cells.

Sequenced by immunoSEQ multiplex PCR; TCRdb stores in-frame clones only, minus some. The sample includes 55,000 to 80,000 clones, about 88% seen only once; the top ten take 1.1%. For this clone: Its antigen is still unknown.

Germline CDR1 reads MDHEN; CDR2 reads SYDVKM. The CDR3 is 15 amino acids. Trimming pared 0 bases from V and 0 bases from J, leaving 6 bases between. This chain links TRBV28 with TRBJ1-3; D not resolved. This TCR derives from an adult with an advanced solid tumor such as melanoma, head and neck, liver or kidney cancer. Sequencing was performed on CD4+ or CD8+ T cells sorted from blood, taken in a trial of the OX40 agonist ivuxolimab. CDR3 sequence: CASSLWAVSGNTIYF. The CDR3 nucleotides are TGTGCCAGCAGTTTATGGGCAGTCTCTGGAAACACCATATATTTT.